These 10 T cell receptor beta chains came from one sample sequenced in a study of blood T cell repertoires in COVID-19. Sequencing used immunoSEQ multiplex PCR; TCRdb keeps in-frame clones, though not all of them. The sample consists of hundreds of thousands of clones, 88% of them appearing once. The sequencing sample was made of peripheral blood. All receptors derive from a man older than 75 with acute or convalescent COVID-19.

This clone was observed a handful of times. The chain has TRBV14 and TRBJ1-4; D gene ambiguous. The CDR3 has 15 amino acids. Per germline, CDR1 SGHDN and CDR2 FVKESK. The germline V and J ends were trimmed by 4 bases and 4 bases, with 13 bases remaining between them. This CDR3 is CASSRQAGFNEKLFF. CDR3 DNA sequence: TGTGCCAGCAGCCGCCAGGCAGGTTTTAATGAAAAACTGTTTTTT. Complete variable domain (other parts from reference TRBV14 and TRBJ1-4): EAGVTQFPSHSVIEKGQTVTLRCDPISGHDNLYWYRRVMGKEIKFLLHFVKESKQDESGMPNNRFLAERTGGTYSTLKVQPAELEDSGVYFCASSRQAGFNEKLFFGSGTQLSVL.

CDR3 residues: CSASLGKGAKNIQYF. CDR3 sequence (DNA): TGCAGTGCTAGTTTAGGGAAGGGGGCCAAAAACATTCAGTACTTC. V usage is TRBV20-1 and J usage is TRBJ2-4; D may be TRBD1 (5 bases). V shed 3 bases and J shed 1 base, with 13 bases lying between them. This CDR3 has 15 residues. From germline, CDR1 is DFQATT and CDR2 SNEGSKA (reference sequence).

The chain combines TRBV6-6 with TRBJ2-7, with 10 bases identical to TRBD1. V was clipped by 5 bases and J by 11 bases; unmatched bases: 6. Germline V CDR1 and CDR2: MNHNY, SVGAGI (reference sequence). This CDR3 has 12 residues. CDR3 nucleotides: TGTGCCAGCAGTCGAGGACAGGGGGAAAAGTACTTC. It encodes CASSRGQGEKYF.

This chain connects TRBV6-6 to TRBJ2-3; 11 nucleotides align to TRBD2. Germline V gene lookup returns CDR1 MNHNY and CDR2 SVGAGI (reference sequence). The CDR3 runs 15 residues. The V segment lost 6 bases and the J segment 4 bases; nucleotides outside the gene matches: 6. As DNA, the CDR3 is TGTGCCAGCAGGTTTAGCGGGGGGGCTCCAGATACGCAGTATTTT. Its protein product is CASRFSGGAPDTQYF.

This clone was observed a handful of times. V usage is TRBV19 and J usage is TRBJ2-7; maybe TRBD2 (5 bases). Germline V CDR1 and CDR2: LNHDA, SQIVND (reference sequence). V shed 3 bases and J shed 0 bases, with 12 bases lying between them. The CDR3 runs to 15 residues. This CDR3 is CASSMEALSSYEQYF. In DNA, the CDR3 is TGTGCCAGTAGTATGGAGGCCCTTAGCTCCTACGAGCAGTACTTC.

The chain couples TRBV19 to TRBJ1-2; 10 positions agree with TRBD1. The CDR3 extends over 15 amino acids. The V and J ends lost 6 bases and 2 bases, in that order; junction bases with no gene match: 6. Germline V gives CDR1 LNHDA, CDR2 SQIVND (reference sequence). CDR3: CASSGTGVGNYGYTF. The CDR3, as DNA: TGTGCCAGTAGCGGGACAGGGGTCGGGAACTATGGCTACACCTTC.

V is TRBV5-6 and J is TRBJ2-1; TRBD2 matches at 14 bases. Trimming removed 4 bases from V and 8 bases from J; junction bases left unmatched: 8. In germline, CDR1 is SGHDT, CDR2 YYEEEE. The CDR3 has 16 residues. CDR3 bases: TGTGCCAGCAGCCCTCGACTAGCGGGAGGGTGGTATGAGCAGTTCTTC. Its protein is CASSPRLAGGWYEQFF.

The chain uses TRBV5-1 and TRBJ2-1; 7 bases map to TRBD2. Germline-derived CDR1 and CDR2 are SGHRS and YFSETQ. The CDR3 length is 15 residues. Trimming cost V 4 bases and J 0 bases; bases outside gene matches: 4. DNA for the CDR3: TGCGCCAGCAGCATAGGCGGGAGCTCCTACAATGAGCAGTTCTTC. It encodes CASSIGGSSYNEQFF.

CDR3 bases: TGTGCCAGTAGTATTCAAGCAGGGAACGACGAGCAGTACTTC. This gives the protein CASSIQAGNDEQYF. This sequence joins TRBV19 and TRBJ2-7, with TRBD1 as a possible D gene (5 bases). The germline V gene encodes CDR1 LNHDA and CDR2 SQIVND (reference sequence). Trimming took off 3 bases at V and 5 bases at J, with 14 bases between the two ends. The CDR3 covers 14 residues.

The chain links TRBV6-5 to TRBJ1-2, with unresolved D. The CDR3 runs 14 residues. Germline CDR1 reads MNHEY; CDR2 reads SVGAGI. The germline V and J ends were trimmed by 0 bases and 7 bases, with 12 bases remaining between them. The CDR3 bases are TGTGCCAGCAGTTACTCGCCAGTTGCGGGTGGCTACACCTTC. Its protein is CASSYSPVAGGYTF.